The 10 T cell receptor beta chains below come from one sample, sequenced in a study of cytomegalovirus exposure and HLA in healthy donors. The PCR had 60 Vbeta and 13 Jbeta primers. Clones were read by immunoSEQ multiplex PCR, and TCRdb kept only the in-frame ones, dropping some. The sample yields around 170,000 clones, roughly 79% seen once. Source material: PBMCs. Receptors were obtained from a woman between 45 and 65 years old in good health and CMV-seropositive.

The chain joins TRBV11-2 to TRBJ1-2; D gene ambiguous. V lost 5 bases and J 4 bases, leaving 14 bases between the germline ends. The CDR3 runs 14 residues. Per germline, CDR1 SGHAT and CDR2 FQNNGV. CDR3 region: CASSPTEAFYGYTF. In DNA, the CDR3 is TGTGCCAGCAGCCCAACGGAGGCATTCTATGGCTACACCTTC.

The chain has TRBV6-5 and TRBJ1-3, with D maybe TRBD1 (5 bases). In germline, CDR1 is MNHEY, CDR2 SVGAGI. The CDR3 totals 14 residues. The germline V and J ends were trimmed by 2 bases and 4 bases, with 9 bases remaining between them. CDR3 sequence reads: CASSYGDSGNTIYF. CDR3 coding DNA: TGTGCCAGCAGTTACGGAGACAGCGGAAACACCATATATTTT.

This clone was counted between two and nine times. The CDR3 is CASSSLAGKYNEQFF. The CDR3 bases are TGTGCCAGCAGCTCACTAGCGGGAAAATACAATGAGCAGTTCTTC. The chain couples TRBV6-5 to TRBJ2-1; 10 positions agree with TRBD2. This CDR3 is built from 15 residues. Germline loops: CDR1 MNHEY, CDR2 SVGAGI. Losses at the gene ends were 6 bases for V and 4 bases for J; bases not matched to a gene: 6.

The gene calls are TRBV5-1 and TRBJ2-5; D may be TRBD1 (5 bases). Germline V lookup: CDR1 SGHRS, CDR2 YFSETQ. The CDR3 consists of 14 residues. The germline V and J ends were trimmed by 2 bases and 4 bases, with 12 bases remaining between them. The CDR3 sequence is CASSFPQGLETQYF. As DNA, the CDR3 is TGCGCCAGCAGCTTTCCGCAGGGCTTAGAGACCCAGTACTTC.

The chain combines TRBV19 with TRBJ2-7; TRBD2 is a possible D gene (6 bases). The germline gives CDR1 LNHDA, CDR2 SQIVND (reference sequence). The CDR3 sequence is 15 residues long. Trimming shortened V by 4 bases and J by 2 bases, and 15 bases separated the two germline ends. The CDR3 nucleotides read TGTGCCAGTAGTAAAGATAGCGGCAGACCCTACGAGCAGTACTTC. It specifies CASSKDSGRPYEQYF.

V gene TRBV6-6 combines with J gene TRBJ2-3, with D unresolved. From germline, CDR1 is MNHNY and CDR2 SVGAGI (reference sequence). CDR3 length equals 16 residues. V lost 6 bases and J 0 bases, leaving 16 bases between the germline ends. The CDR3 DNA is TGTGCCAGCAGCTCCCCGGCGGAACCTAGCACAGATACGCAGTATTTT. Translated: CASSSPAEPSTDTQYF.

The chain has TRBV18 and TRBJ1-5; no clear D gene. V was trimmed by 3 bases and J by 0 bases, leaving 9 bases between them. Germline CDR1 and CDR2: KGHSH and LQKENI. There are 15 residues in the CDR3. The CDR3 here is CASSPPSSSNQPQHF. CDR3 nucleotides: TGTGCCAGCTCACCGCCCTCTAGTAGCAATCAGCCCCAGCATTTT. Variable domain in full (rest from reference TRBV18 and TRBJ1-5): NAGVMQNPRHLVRRRGQEARLRCSPMKGHSHVYWYRQLPEEGLKFMVYLQKENIIDESGMPKERFSAEFPKEGPSILRIQQVVRGDSAAYFCASSPPSSSNQPQHFGDGTRLSIL.

The rearrangement links TRBV5-6 to TRBJ1-1, with D unresolved. V was cut by 1 base and J by 3 bases, with 7 bases left in between. Per the germline V gene, CDR1 is SGHDT and CDR2 is YYEEEE. The CDR3 consists of 13 residues. CDR3: CASSLSGDTEAFF. CDR3 sequence (DNA): TGTGCCAGCAGCTTGTCCGGGGACACTGAAGCTTTCTTT.

The V call is TRBV18, the J call TRBJ2-5; tentative D call: TRBD1 (6 bases). Germline V gene lookup returns CDR1 KGHSH and CDR2 LQKENI. Trimming removed 3 bases at V and 1 base at J, with 12 bases between. This CDR3 contains 15 residues. CDR3 bases: TGTGCCAGCTCACCCTCAGCCAGGGGCCAAGAGACCCAGTACTTC. It encodes CASSPSARGQETQYF.

The chain couples TRBV11-3 to TRBJ1-1; 11 nucleotides line up with TRBD1. V lost 1 base and J lost 5; bases outside the gene matches: 9. The CDR3 has 17 residues. Germline V gene data show CDR1 as SGHNT and CDR2 as YENEEA. The CDR3 sequence is CASSLGGTGGGSTEAFF. Written as DNA, the CDR3 is TGTGCCAGCAGCTTAGGGGGGACAGGGGGAGGTTCGACTGAAGCTTTCTTT.